This T cell receptor beta chain was captured in a study of identifying expanded T cells in peripheral blood. Profiled with immunoSEQ multiplex PCR; TCRdb holds only in-frame clones, not every one. The table shows around 50,000 clones, with roughly 90% occurring only once. The CDR3 loop spans 13 amino acids. The V end lost 6 bases, the J end lost 6 bases, and 14 bases lay between the germline ends. Germline values: CDR1 SGHAT, CDR2 FQDESV (reference sequence). This rearrangement joins TRBV11-1 to TRBJ1-2, with D possibly matching TRBD1 (6 bases). The clonotype comes from a person aged 18-70 years in good health. Sequenced sample: blood. The DNA of the CDR3 is TGTGCCAGCAGTTCTTTACAGGGAAATGGCTACACCTTC. Translation gives CASSSLQGNGYTF.